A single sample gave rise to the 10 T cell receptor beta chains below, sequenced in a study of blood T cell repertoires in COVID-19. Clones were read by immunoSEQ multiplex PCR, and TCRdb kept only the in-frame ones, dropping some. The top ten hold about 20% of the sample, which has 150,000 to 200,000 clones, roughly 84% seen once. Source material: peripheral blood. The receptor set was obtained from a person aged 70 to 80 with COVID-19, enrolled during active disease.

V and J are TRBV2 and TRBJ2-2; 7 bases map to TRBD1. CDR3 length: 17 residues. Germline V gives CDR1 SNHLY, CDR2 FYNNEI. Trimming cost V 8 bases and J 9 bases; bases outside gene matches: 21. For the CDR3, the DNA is TGTGCCAGCTGCGCTGAGGGGGCAGGGGCCCTACTTAGGGAGCTGTTTTTT. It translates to CASCAEGAGALLRELFF.

DNA for the CDR3: TGTGCCAGCAGCTTTACTAGCGGGAGGGCCGGGGCTGGGGCCAACGTCCTGACTTTC. Translation gives CASSFTSGRAGAGANVLTF. The chain uses TRBV9 and TRBJ2-6; 13 bases agree with TRBD2. J gave up 2 bases and V 4 bases, and 9 bases lay outside the gene matches. The CDR3 has 19 residues. Germline lookup yields CDR1 SGDLS and CDR2 YYNGEE.

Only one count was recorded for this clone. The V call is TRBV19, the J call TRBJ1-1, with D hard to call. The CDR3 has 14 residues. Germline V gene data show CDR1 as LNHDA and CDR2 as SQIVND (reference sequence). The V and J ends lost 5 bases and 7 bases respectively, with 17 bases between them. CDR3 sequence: CASSARTRGFEAFF. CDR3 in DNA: TGTGCCAGTAGTGCCCGAACTCGCGGATTTGAAGCTTTCTTT.

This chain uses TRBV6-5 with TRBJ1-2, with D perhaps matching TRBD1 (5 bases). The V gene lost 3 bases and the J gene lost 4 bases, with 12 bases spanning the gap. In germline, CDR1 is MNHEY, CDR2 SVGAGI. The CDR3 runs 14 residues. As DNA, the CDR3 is TGTGCCAGCAGTTATCGCAGGGATAGCTATGGCTACACCTTC. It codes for CASSYRRDSYGYTF.

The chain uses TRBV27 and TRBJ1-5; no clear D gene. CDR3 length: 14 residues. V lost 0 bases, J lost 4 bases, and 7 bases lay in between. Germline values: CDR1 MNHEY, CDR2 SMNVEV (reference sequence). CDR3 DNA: TGTGCCAGCAGTTTATCACGCGGGAATCAGCCCCAGCATTTT. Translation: CASSLSRGNQPQHF.

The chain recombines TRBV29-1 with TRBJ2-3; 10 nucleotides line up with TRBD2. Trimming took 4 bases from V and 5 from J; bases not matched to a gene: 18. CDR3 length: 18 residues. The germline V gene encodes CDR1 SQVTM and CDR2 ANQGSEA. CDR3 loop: CSVGLWTPGLAFRDTQYF. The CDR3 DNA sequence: TGCAGCGTTGGTCTGTGGACACCGGGACTAGCGTTTAGAGATACGCAGTATTTT.

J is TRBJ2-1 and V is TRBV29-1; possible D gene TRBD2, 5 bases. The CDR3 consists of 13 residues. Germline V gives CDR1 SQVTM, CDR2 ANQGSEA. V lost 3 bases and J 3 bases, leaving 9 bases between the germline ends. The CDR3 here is CSVDIGVYNEQFF. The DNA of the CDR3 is TGCAGCGTTGATATCGGGGTCTACAATGAGCAGTTCTTC.

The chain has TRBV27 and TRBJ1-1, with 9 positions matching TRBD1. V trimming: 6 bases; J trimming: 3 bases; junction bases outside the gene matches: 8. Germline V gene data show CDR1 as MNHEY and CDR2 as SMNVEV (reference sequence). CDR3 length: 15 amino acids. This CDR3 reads CASSTRDRGYTEAFF. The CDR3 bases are TGTGCCAGCAGCACAAGAGACAGGGGGTACACTGAAGCTTTCTTT.

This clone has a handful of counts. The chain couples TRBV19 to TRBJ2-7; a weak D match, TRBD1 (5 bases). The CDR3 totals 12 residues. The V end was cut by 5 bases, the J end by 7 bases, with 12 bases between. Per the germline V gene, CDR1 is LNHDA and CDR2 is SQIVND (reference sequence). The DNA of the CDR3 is TGTGCCAGTAGTCCAGGGATTGGGGAGCAGTACTTC. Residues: CASSPGIGEQYF.

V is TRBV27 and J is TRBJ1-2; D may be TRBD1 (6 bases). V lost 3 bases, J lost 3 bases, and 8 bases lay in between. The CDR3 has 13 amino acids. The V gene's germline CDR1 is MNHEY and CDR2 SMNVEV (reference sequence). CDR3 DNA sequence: TGTGCCAGCAGTTTTCACAGGGACTATGGCTACACCTTC. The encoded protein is CASSFHRDYGYTF.